The clone carrying this TCR beta chain was recorded at least ten times. These data come from a study of neurological immune-mediated disorders. TCRdb recomputed calls from the 5' RACE reads with MiXCR, one row per CDR3 protein. Here the sample spans about 55,000 distinct CDR3 sequences, 4.2% being singletons. Germline V CDR1 and CDR2: SGHTA, FQGNSA. V gave up 3 bases and J gave up 3 bases, with 6 bases separating them. This CDR3 has 13 amino acids. The source material was PBMCs. The chain employs TRBV7-2 and TRBJ2-1; D unresolved. The TCR comes from a man between 50 and 59 years old with multiple sclerosis. For the CDR3, the DNA is TGTGCCAGCAGCTTCGTTGACTACAATGAGCAGTTCTTC. Translation: CASSFVDYNEQFF.